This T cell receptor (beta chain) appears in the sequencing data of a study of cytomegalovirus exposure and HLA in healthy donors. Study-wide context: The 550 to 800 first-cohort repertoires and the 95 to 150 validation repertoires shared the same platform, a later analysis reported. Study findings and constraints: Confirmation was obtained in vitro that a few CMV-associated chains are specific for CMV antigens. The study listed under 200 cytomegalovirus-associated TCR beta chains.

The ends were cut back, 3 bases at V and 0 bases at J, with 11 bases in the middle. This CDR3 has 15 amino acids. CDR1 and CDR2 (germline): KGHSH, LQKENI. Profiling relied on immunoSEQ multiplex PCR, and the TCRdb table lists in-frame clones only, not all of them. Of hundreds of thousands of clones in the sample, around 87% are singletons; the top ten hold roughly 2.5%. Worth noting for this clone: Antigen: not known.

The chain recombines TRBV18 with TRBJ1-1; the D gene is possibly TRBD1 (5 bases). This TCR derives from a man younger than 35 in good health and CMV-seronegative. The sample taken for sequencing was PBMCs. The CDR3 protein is CASSPDSTMNTEAFF. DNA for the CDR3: TGTGCCAGCTCACCCGACAGCACAATGAACACTGAAGCTTTCTTT.